The TCR beta chain under discussion was sequenced for a study of identical twins. Unique molecular identifiers were present on the cDNA, which also gained a universal primer site by template switching. Using its own MiXCR run on the 5' RACE reads, TCRdb lists one record per CDR3 protein. The table has approximately 150,000 distinct CDR3 sequences, under 4.5% seen once. CDR1 and CDR2 from the germline V gene are SGHDN and FVKESK. This CDR3 spans 14 amino acids. The V end was cut by 0 bases, the J end by 4 bases, with 9 bases between. The table lists this clonotype with many counts. Its antigen is not known. Whole-study results and caveats: Conclusions were based on cross-sectional statistical analysis, without following the same donors. Modeled out-of-frame TCR alpha sharing in monozygotic twins fell below observed levels. Insertions were reduced in abundant cord blood beta clonotypes but not in memory repertoires.

This TCR came from a young man in good health. The chain recombines TRBV14 with TRBJ1-1, with a possible D match to TRBD1 (6 bases). Specimen: memory T cells sorted from blood. CDR3 coding DNA: TGTGCCAGCAGCCAAGACAGGGGAGGCACTGAAGCTTTCTTT. Protein: CASSQDRGGTEAFF. The whole variable domain, remainder taken from reference TRBV14 and TRBJ1-1, is EAGVTQFPSHSVIEKGQTVTLRCDPISGHDNLYWYRRVMGKEIKFLLHFVKESKQDESGMPNNRFLAERTGGTYSTLKVQPAELEDSGVYFCASSQDRGGTEAFFGQGTRLTVV.